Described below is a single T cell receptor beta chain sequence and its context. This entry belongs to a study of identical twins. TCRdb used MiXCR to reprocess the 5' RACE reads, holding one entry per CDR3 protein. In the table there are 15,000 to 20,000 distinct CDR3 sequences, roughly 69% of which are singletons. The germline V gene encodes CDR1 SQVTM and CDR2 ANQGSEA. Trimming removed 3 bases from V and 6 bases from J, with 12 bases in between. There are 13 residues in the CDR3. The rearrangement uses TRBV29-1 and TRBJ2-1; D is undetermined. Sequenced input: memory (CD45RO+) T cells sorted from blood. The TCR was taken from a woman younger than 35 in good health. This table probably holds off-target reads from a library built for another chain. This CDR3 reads CSVDGGAPNEQFF. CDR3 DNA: TGCAGCGTTGATGGCGGCGCCCCCAATGAGCAGTTCTTC.